The 23 T cell receptor beta chains reported below all come from one sample, sequenced in a study of beta chain features in type 1 diabetes. The study's findings and limits: The study found moderately but significantly shorter TCRB CDR3s in all four CD4+ subsets of Type 1 diabetes patients.

What these receptors recognize is not known. Expressed TCRB transcripts got sequenced, as all isolated RNA was reverse transcribed. Sequencing was performed with immunoSEQ multiplex PCR; in TCRdb, only in-frame clones are kept and a portion is missing. This sample carries 250,000 to 300,000 clones, around an eighth of them seen once, and the ten largest clones take more than 0.015%. The specimen was naive CD4+ T cells from blood. All receptors come from a man aged 30-40 years with type 1 diabetes.

This chain connects TRBV5-1 to TRBJ1-1; 8 bases line up with TRBD1. The CDR3 runs to 14 residues. The trim removed 4 bases at V and 5 bases at J, leaving 7 bases unmatched. Germline V CDR1 and CDR2: SGHRS, YFSETQ. CDR3 coding DNA: TGCGCCAGCAGCCCGAGGACAGGGCGGACTGAAGCTTTCTTT. Translation: CASSPRTGRTEAFF.

V usage is TRBV7-9 and J usage is TRBJ2-7, with a tentative D call TRBD2 (6 bases). V was cut by 5 bases and J by 4 bases, with 18 bases left in between. CDR1 and CDR2 from the germline V gene are SEHNR and FQNEAQ (reference sequence). This CDR3 contains 15 residues. The CDR3 is CASSAGQPGAYEQYF. DNA of the CDR3: TGTGCCAGCAGCGCGGGGCAACCGGGAGCTTACGAGCAGTACTTC.

A remark on this clone: Within the sample, other DNA sequences also encode this same CDR3. V gene TRBV28 combines with J gene TRBJ2-5, with 7 bases fitting TRBD1. The germline gives CDR1 MDHEN, CDR2 SYDVKM. With V trimmed by 6 bases and J by 1 base, 5 bases remained unmatched. This CDR3 has 14 amino acids. The CDR3 loop reads CASSPGQAQETQYF. CDR3 sequence (DNA): TGTGCCAGCAGCCCCGGACAGGCCCAAGAGACCCAGTACTTC.

This chain uses TRBV5-4 with TRBJ2-3; unclear D gene. Trimming stripped 3 bases from V and 0 bases from J, with 5 bases between. The CDR3 runs to 13 residues. Germline V gene lookup returns CDR1 SGHNT and CDR2 YYREEE (reference sequence). The CDR3 reads CASSSSSTDTQYF. The CDR3 coding sequence is TGTGCCAGCAGCTCTTCTAGCACAGATACGCAGTATTTT.

The V and J genes are TRBV28 and TRBJ2-5; 7 bases are a match to TRBD2. The V gene's germline CDR1 is MDHEN and CDR2 SYDVKM. The V gene end was trimmed by 6 bases and the J gene end by 2 bases; junction bases not matched to a gene: 12. The CDR3 sequence is 16 residues long. This CDR3 is CASSRRGGGRQETQYF. The CDR3 bases are TGTGCCAGCAGCCGGAGGGGCGGCGGGAGACAAGAGACCCAGTACTTC.

The genes are TRBV5-5 and TRBJ1-2; TRBD1 agrees at 8 bases. V was clipped by 3 bases and J by 7 bases; unmatched bases: 5. This CDR3 region has 13 residues. The germline CDR1 and CDR2 sequences are SGHKS and YYEKEE (reference sequence). DNA for the CDR3: TGTGCCAGCAGCTGGACAGGGCGGGGTGGCTACACCTTC. Translating it yields CASSWTGRGGYTF. The whole variable domain, remainder taken from reference TRBV5-5 and TRBJ1-2, is DAGVTQSPTHLIKTRGQQVTLRCSPISGHKSVSWYQQVLGQGPQFIFQYYEKEERGRGNFPDRFSARQFPNYSSELNVNALLLGDSALYLCASSWTGRGGYTFGSGTRLTVV.

J is TRBJ2-3 and V is TRBV27, with 11 bases matching TRBD2. Losses at the gene ends were 5 bases for V and 13 bases for J; bases not matched to a gene: 14. This CDR3 has 15 amino acids. In germline, CDR1 is MNHEY, CDR2 SMNVEV (reference sequence). CDR3 sequence: CASSTTSGSYGLEYF. The DNA for the CDR3 is TGTGCCAGCAGTACCACTAGCGGGAGCTACGGTTTGGAGTATTTT.

For this clone: One end of the junction fails to match germline, which may point to a read error. The J gene is TRBJ2-1, the V gene TRBV9, with D perhaps matching TRBD1 (5 bases). The CDR3 is 12 residues long. Germline assignment: CDR1 SGDLS and CDR2 YYNGEE. As DNA, the CDR3 is TGTGCCAGCAGCCCCTCGACAGACATCCTTATCTTC. Its protein is CASSPSTDILIF.

The rearrangement joins TRBV18 to TRBJ1-1; a weak D match, TRBD1 (6 bases). Germline V gene data show CDR1 as KGHSH and CDR2 as LQKENI. The CDR3 contains 14 residues. V lost 3 bases and J lost 8, with 16 bases in between. The CDR3 bases are TGTGCCAGCTCACCGCGGGGGGCGACCCAGGAAGCTTTCTTT. The encoded protein is CASSPRGATQEAFF.

As to this clone: This CDR3 is also generated by other DNA sequences in the sample. The rearrangement uses TRBV29-1 and TRBJ1-5; 9 bases agree with TRBD1. Germline loops: CDR1 SQVTM, CDR2 ANQGSEA. V lost 6 bases to trimming and J lost 4 bases; unmatched junction nucleotides: 1. CDR3 length: 12 amino acids. The CDR3 protein is CSVGQGNQPQHF. The CDR3 DNA reads TGCAGCGTGGGACAGGGAAATCAGCCCCAGCATTTT.

The V call is TRBV19, the J call TRBJ1-2; 9 bases are a match to TRBD1. Germline assignment: CDR1 LNHDA and CDR2 SQIVND (reference sequence). The CDR3 totals 12 residues. V was pared by 11 bases and J by 3 bases, with 4 bases of the junction left unmatched. Here the CDR3 DNA reads TGTGCCGGTCGGACAGGGGACTATGGCTACACCTTC. Translated, it gives CAGRTGDYGYTF.

This chain joins TRBV9 and TRBJ1-1; maybe TRBD1 (6 bases). The CDR3 is 14 amino acids. In germline, CDR1 is SGDLS, CDR2 YYNGEE. Trimming stripped 7 bases from V and 2 bases from J, with 15 bases between. This CDR3 is CASRPQGENTEAFF. DNA for the CDR3: TGTGCCAGCCGCCCACAGGGTGAAAACACTGAAGCTTTCTTT.

The genes are TRBV5-1 and TRBJ2-1, with D possibly matching TRBD2 (6 bases). From germline, CDR1 is SGHRS and CDR2 YFSETQ. V lost 2 bases and J 9 bases, leaving 18 bases between the germline ends. The CDR3 runs 15 residues. CDR3 sequence (DNA): TGCGCCAGCAGCTTTGTGGGGGAGGTTAAAGCTGAGCAGTTCTTC. Residues: CASSFVGEVKAEQFF.

The chain recombines TRBV6-6 with TRBJ2-7; 7 bases align to TRBD1. The CDR3 is 14 amino acids. Per germline, CDR1 MNHNY and CDR2 SVGAGI (reference sequence). The junction had 8 bases not matched to a gene; V was cut back by 6 bases and J by 3 bases. CDR3 sequence reads: CASRQGLEVYEQYF. CDR3 bases: TGTGCCAGCAGACAGGGGTTGGAGGTCTACGAGCAGTACTTC.

The sample holds a few counts of this clone. This rearrangement joins TRBV29-1 to TRBJ1-5, with D perhaps TRBD1 (6 bases). The V and J ends lost 4 bases and 4 bases respectively, with 14 bases between them. In germline, CDR1 is SQVTM, CDR2 ANQGSEA. The CDR3 totals 14 residues. CDR3 region: CSVAGHDLNQPQHF. The CDR3 DNA sequence: TGCAGCGTTGCGGGACATGACCTTAATCAGCCCCAGCATTTT.

The sample holds a few counts of this clone. The chain combines TRBV6-5 with TRBJ2-1, with 7 bases matching TRBD2. Germline V gene lookup returns CDR1 MNHEY and CDR2 SVGAGI. The CDR3 spans 13 residues. Unmatched junction bases numbered 7, after V lost 6 bases and J lost 8 bases. The CDR3 DNA follows: TGTGCCAGCAGCCTACCTGGGGGGGATGAGCAGTTCTTC. Translating gives CASSLPGGDEQFF.

The chain links TRBV28 to TRBJ1-2; D might be TRBD1 (5 bases). The germline gives CDR1 MDHEN, CDR2 SYDVKM. The CDR3 has 13 amino acids. The V end was cut by 4 bases, the J end by 5 bases, with 11 bases between. CDR3 DNA: TGTGCCAGCAGTTCATCCCAGGGATATGGCTACACCTTC. It encodes CASSSSQGYGYTF.

In its sample, this clone was seen a few times. The chain joins TRBV28 to TRBJ2-1, with D possibly matching TRBD2 (6 bases). Looked up from germline, CDR1 is MDHEN and CDR2 is SYDVKM. The V end was cut by 3 bases, the J end by 0 bases, with 12 bases between. The CDR3 sequence is 16 residues long. In DNA form, the CDR3 reads TGTGCCAGCAGTTTCTCTAGCGCAAGCTCCTACAATGAGCAGTTCTTC. It encodes CASSFSSASSYNEQFF.

This chain connects TRBV7-2 to TRBJ2-3, with a possible D match to TRBD2 (5 bases). Trimming removed 2 bases from V and 4 bases from J, with 7 bases in between. This CDR3 has 13 residues. Germline V gene lookup returns CDR1 SGHTA and CDR2 FQGNSA. The CDR3, as DNA: TGTGCCAGCAGCTTACTAGCTGCAGATACGCAGTATTTT. Protein: CASSLLAADTQYF. The full variable domain, its missing parts supplied by reference TRBV7-2 and TRBJ2-3, is GAGVSQSPSNKVTEKGKDVELRCDPISGHTALYWYRQSLGQGLEFLIYFQGNSAPDKSGLPSDRFSAERTGGSVSTLTIQRTQQEDSAVYLCASSLLAADTQYFGPGTRLTVL.

The chain combines TRBV5-1 with TRBJ1-2; possible D gene TRBD1, 5 bases. The CDR3 runs 15 residues. Germline assignment: CDR1 SGHRS and CDR2 YFSETQ. The V and J ends lost 0 bases and 0 bases respectively, with 9 bases between them. The CDR3 sequence: CASSLGQTSNYGYTF. In DNA, the CDR3 is TGCGCCAGCAGCTTGGGACAGACCTCTAACTATGGCTACACCTTC.

The table lists this clone with a few counts. The chain combines TRBV28 with TRBJ2-7; a weak D match, TRBD1 (6 bases). Germline V gene data show CDR1 as MDHEN and CDR2 as SYDVKM. This CDR3 region has 12 residues. Trimming cost V 4 bases and J 6 bases, with 10 bases left between them. This CDR3 is CASSSGVSEQYF. The CDR3 nucleotides are TGTGCCAGCAGTTCAGGGGTCTCCGAGCAGTACTTC.

This clone was seen a few times. The V call is TRBV10-3, the J call TRBJ2-1; 10 positions agree with TRBD2. This CDR3 is built from 11 residues. Germline lookup yields CDR1 ENHRY and CDR2 SYGVKD. In DNA form, the CDR3 reads TGTCCGGGGCTAGCGGGAGTTGAGCAGTTCTTC. Protein product: CPGLAGVEQFF.

The CDR3 here is CASSRTGETQYF. CDR3 nucleotides: TGTGCCAGCAGCCGGACAGGGGAGACCCAGTACTTC. This chain uses TRBV7-9 with TRBJ2-5; 8 nucleotides align to TRBD1. Germline-derived CDR1 and CDR2 are SEHNR and FQNEAQ (reference sequence). The CDR3 consists of 12 residues. V was clipped by 5 bases and J by 5 bases; unmatched bases: 1. Full variable domain (outside the CDR3, taken from reference TRBV7-9 and TRBJ2-5): DTGVSQNPRHKITKRGQNVTFRCDPISEHNRLYWYRQTLGQGPEFLTYFQNEAQLEKSRLLSDRFSAERPKGSFSTLEIQRTEQGDSAMYLCASSRTGETQYFGPGTRLLVL.